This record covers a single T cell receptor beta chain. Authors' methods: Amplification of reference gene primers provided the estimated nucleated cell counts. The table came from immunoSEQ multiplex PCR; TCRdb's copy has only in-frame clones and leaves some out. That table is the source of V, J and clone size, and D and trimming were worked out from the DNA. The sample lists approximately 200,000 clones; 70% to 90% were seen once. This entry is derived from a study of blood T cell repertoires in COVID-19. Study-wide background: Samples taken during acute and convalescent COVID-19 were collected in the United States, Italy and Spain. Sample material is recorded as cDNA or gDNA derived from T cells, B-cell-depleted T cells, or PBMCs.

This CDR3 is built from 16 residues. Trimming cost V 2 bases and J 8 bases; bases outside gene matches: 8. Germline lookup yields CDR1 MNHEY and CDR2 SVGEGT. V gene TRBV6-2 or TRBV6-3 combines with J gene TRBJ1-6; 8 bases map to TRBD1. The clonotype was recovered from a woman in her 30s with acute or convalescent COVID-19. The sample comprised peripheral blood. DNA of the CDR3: TGTGCCAGCAGTTACACCACAGGGGGTTATTATTCACCCCTCCACTTT. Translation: CASSYTTGGYYSPLHF.